Sequencing of this TCR beta chain was carried out in a study of T cell repertoires in cytomegalovirus infection. This clonotype was observed at least ten times. The CDR3 is 15 residues long. V lost 5 bases, J lost 0 bases, and 12 bases lay in between. Germline lookup yields CDR1 MGHRA and CDR2 YSYEKL. A single record per CDR3 protein comes from TCRdb applying MiXCR to the reads. The sample carries about 490,000 distinct CDR3 sequences, 16% recorded once. Sequencing was done on a sample of CD8+ T cells from PBMCs. This chain joins TRBV4-1 and TRBJ2-3; D uncertain. The TCR was taken from a human donor in good health (CMV status not recorded). Some clones in this sample may be carry-over from other donors' samples. The CDR3 nucleotides read TGCGCCAGCAGCGCCCAAGCGTTTAGCACAGATACGCAGTATTTT. Protein: CASSAQAFSTDTQYF.